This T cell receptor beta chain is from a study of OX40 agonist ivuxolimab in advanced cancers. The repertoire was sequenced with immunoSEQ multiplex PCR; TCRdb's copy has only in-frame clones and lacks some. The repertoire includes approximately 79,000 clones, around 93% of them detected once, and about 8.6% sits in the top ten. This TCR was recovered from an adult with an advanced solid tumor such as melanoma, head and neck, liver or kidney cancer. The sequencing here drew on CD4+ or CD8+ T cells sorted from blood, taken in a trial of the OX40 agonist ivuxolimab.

The CDR3: CASSYSIQPQHF. The CDR3 DNA reads TGTGCCAGCAGTTACTCGATACAGCCCCAGCATTTT. The J gene is TRBJ1-5, the V gene TRBV6-6; D unclear. Trimming pared 0 bases from V and 7 bases from J, leaving 4 bases between. From germline, CDR1 is MNHNY and CDR2 SVGAGI (reference sequence). The CDR3 totals 12 residues.